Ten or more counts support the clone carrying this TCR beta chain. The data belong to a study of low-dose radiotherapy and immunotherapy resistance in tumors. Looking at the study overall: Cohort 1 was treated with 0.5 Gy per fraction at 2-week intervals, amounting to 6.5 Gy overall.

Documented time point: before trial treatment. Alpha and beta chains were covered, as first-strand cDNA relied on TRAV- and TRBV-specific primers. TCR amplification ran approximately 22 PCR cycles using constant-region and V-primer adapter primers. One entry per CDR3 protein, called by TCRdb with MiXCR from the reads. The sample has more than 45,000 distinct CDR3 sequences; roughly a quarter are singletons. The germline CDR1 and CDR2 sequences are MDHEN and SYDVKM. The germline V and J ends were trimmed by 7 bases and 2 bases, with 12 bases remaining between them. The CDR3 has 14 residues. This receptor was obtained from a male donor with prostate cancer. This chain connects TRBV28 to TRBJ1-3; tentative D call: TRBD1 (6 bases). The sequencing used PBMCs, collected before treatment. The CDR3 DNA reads TGTGCCAGCACCATGAGGGGGGCTGGAAACACCATATATTTT. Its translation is CASTMRGAGNTIYF.